This T cell receptor beta chain was recorded in a study of shared clonotypes between healthy human individuals. Study context: Per-donor plates numbered three CD4 naive, three CD4 memory, two CD8 naive and one CD8 memory.

The donor population consisted of healthy HIV-negative adults with no recent acute infections or vaccinations. Adult Caucasians living in Nashville, Tennessee made up all of the donors. With respect to this clone: Its antigen is not known.

Measured with immunoSEQ multiplex PCR; TCRdb has only the in-frame clones, and not every one. The sample yields roughly 680,000 clones, 72% seen once. Germline CDR1 SGHRS, CDR2 YFSETQ. The CDR3 length is 14 residues. V shed 4 bases and J 8 bases; nucleotides not matched to a gene: 11. The study's findings and limits: The expectation was that sequencing depth would affect clonotype sharing among donors.

V and J are TRBV5-1 and TRBJ1-1; 7 bases align to TRBD1. Sequencing was done on a sample of memory CD4+ T cells sorted from blood. Described subset: CD45RA-negative fraction. This clonotype originated in a young woman in good health. CDR3: CASSVRGGGEEAFF. The CDR3 DNA reads as TGCGCCAGCAGCGTACGTGGAGGGGGCGAGGAAGCTTTCTTT. The full variable domain, in which reference TRBV5-1 and TRBJ1-1 provide the parts outside the CDR3, is KAGVTQTPRYLIKTRGQQVTLSCSPISGHRSVSWYQQTPGQGLQFLFEYFSETQRNKGNFPGRFSGRQFSNSRSEMNVSTLELGDSALYLCASSVRGGGEEAFFGQGTRLTVV.